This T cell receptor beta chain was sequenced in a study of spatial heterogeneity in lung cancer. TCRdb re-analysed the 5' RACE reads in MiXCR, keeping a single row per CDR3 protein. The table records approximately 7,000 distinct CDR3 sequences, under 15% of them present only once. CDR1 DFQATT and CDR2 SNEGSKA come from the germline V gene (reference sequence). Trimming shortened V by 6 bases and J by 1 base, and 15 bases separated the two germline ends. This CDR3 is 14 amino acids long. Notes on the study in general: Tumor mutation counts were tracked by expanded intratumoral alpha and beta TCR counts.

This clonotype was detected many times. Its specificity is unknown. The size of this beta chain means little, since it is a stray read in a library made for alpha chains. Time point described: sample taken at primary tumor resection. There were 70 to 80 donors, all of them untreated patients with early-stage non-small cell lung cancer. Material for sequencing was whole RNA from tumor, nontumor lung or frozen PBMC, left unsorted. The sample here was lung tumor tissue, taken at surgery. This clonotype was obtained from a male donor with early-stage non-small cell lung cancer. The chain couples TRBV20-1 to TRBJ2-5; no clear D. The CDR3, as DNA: TGCAGTGCCTCCCCGAGTGGGTCCCAAGAGACCCAGTACTTC. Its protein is CSASPSGSQETQYF.